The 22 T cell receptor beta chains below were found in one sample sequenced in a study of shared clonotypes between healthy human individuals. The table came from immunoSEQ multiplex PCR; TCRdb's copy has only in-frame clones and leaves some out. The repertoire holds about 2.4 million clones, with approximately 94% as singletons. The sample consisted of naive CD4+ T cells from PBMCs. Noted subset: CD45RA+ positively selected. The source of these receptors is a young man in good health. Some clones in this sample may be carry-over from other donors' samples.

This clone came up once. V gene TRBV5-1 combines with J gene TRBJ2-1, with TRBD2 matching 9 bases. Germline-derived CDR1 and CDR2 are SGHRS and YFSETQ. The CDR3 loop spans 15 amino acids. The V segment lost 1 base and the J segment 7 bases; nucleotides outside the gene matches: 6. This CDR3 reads CASSLNSGSRNEQFF. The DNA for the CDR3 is TGCGCCAGCAGCTTGAATAGCGGGAGTAGGAATGAGCAGTTCTTC.

The CDR3 here is CASSPRAGYNYEQYF. The CDR3 coding sequence is TGTGCCAGCAGTCCCCGAGCGGGATATAACTACGAGCAGTACTTC. The rearrangement links TRBV27 to TRBJ2-7; 7 positions agree with TRBD2. The CDR3 runs to 15 residues. CDR1 MNHEY and CDR2 SMNVEV come from the germline V gene (reference sequence). The V segment lost 5 bases and the J segment 3 bases; nucleotides outside the gene matches: 10.

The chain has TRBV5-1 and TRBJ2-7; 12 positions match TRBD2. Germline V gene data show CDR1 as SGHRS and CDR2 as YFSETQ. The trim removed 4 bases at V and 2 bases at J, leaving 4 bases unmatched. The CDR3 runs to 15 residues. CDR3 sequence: CASSRTSGTTYEQYF. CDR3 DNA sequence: TGCGCCAGCAGCCGGACTAGCGGGACTACCTACGAGCAGTACTTC. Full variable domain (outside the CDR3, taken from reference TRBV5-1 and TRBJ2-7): KAGVTQTPRYLIKTRGQQVTLSCSPISGHRSVSWYQQTPGQGLQFLFEYFSETQRNKGNFPGRFSGRQFSNSRSEMNVSTLELGDSALYLCASSRTSGTTYEQYFGPGTRLTVT.

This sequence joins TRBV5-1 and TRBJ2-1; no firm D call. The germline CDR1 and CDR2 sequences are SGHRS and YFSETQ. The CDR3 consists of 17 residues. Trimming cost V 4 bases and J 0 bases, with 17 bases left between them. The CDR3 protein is CASSILPAAVSYNEQFF. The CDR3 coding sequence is TGCGCCAGCAGCATCCTCCCGGCGGCGGTCTCCTACAATGAGCAGTTCTTC.

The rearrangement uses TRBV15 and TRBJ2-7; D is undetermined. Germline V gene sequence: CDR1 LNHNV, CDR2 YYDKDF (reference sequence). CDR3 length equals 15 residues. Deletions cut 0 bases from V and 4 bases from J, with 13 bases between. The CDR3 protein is CATSRDARVGYEQYF. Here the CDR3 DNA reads TGTGCCACCAGCAGAGATGCACGGGTAGGTTACGAGCAGTACTTC.

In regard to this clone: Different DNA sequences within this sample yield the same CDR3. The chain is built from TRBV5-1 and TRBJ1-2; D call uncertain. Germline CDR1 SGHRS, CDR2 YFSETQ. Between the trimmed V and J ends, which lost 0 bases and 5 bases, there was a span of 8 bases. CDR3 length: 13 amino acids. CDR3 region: CASSLGPNYGYTF. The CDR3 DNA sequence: TGCGCCAGCAGCTTGGGGCCGAATTATGGCTACACCTTC.

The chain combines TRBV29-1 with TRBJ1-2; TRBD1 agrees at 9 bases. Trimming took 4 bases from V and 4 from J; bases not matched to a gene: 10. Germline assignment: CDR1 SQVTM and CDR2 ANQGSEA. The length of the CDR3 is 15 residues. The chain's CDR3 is CSVVTGDRDRYGYTF. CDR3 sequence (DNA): TGCAGCGTTGTAACCGGGGACAGGGATCGCTATGGCTACACCTTC.

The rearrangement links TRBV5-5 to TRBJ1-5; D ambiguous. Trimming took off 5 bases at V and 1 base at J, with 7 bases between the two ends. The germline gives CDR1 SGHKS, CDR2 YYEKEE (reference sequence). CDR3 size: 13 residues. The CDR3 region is CASSSGSNQPQHF. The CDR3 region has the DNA TGTGCCAGCAGTTCCGGGAGCAATCAGCCCCAGCATTTT.

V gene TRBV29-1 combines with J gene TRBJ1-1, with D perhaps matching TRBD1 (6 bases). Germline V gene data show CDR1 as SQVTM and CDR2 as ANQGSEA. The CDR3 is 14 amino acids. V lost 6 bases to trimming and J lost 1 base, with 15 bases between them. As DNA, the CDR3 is TGCAGCGTCGATCCCGGGACACGGAACACTGAAGCTTTCTTT. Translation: CSVDPGTRNTEAFF.

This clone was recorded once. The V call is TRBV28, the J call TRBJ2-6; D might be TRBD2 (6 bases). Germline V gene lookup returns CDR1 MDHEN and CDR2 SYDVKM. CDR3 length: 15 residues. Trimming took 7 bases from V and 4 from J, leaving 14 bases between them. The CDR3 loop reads CASNLSGPGANVLTF. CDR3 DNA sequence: TGTGCCAGCAACCTTAGCGGCCCGGGGGCCAACGTCCTGACTTTC.

CDR3 residues: CASSQDMATSNQPQHF. In nucleotides, the CDR3 is TGCGCCAGCAGCCAAGATATGGCGACTAGCAATCAGCCCCAGCATTTT. This chain joins TRBV4-1 and TRBJ1-5; D is ambiguous. This CDR3 contains 16 residues. V was pared by 0 bases and J by 0 bases, with 9 bases between. Germline values: CDR1 MGHRA, CDR2 YSYEKL.

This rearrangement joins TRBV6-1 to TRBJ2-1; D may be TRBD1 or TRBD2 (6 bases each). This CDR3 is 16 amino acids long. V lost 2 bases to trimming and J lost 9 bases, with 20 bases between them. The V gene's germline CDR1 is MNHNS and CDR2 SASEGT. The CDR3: CASSERGTFPWGEQFF. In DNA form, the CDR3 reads TGTGCCAGCAGTGAAAGGGGGACTTTTCCTTGGGGTGAGCAGTTCTTC.

CDR3 amino acids: CASSLGQGVLYEQYF. Written as DNA, the CDR3 is TGCGCCAGCAGCCTAGGACAGGGGGTACTCTACGAGCAGTACTTC. This chain uses TRBV5-1 with TRBJ2-7, with 10 bases identical to TRBD1. Germline V gene lookup returns CDR1 SGHRS and CDR2 YFSETQ. This CDR3 is built from 15 residues. J was trimmed by 3 bases and V by 4 bases; bases with no gene match: 7.

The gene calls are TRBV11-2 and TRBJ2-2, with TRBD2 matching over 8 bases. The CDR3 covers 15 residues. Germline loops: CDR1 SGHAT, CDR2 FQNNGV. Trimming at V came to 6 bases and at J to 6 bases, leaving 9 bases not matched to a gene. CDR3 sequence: CASSPRREDAGELFF. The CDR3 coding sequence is TGTGCCAGCAGTCCCCGGCGGGAGGACGCCGGGGAGCTGTTTTTT.

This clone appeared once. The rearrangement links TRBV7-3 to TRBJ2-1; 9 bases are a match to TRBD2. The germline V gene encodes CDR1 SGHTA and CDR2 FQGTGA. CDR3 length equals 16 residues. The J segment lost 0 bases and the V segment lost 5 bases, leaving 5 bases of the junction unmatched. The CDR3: CASSVLAGASYNEQFF. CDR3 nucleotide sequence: TGTGCCAGCAGCGTCTTAGCGGGAGCCTCCTACAATGAGCAGTTCTTC.

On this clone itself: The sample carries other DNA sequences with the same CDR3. The chain's CDR3 is CASSLYRSGETQYF. As DNA, the CDR3 is TGCGCCAGCAGCTTGTACCGTAGTGGGGAGACCCAGTACTTC. The chain carries TRBV5-1 and TRBJ2-5; D ambiguous. V lost 1 base, J lost 5 bases, and 12 bases lay in between. The V gene's germline CDR1 is SGHRS and CDR2 YFSETQ. CDR3 length equals 14 residues.

The CDR3 DNA sequence: TGTGCCAGCTCACCGACAGGGAGTGCGTTGAACACTGAAGCTTTCTTT. Its protein is CASSPTGSALNTEAFF. The V call is TRBV18, the J call TRBJ1-1, with 7 bases lining up with TRBD1. V lost 3 bases to trimming and J lost 0 bases; unmatched junction nucleotides: 7. Per the germline V gene, CDR1 is KGHSH and CDR2 is LQKENI. This CDR3 comprises 16 residues.

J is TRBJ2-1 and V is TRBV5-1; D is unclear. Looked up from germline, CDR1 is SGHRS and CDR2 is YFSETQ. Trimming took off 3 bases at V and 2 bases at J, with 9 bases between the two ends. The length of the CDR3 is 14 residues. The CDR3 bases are TGCGCCAGCAGCTCTTGGGCCCCCTACAATGAGCAGTTCTTC. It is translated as CASSSWAPYNEQFF.

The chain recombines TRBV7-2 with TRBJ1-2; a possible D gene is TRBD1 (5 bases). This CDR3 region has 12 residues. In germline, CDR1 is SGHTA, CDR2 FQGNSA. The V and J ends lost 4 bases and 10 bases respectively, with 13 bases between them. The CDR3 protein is CASSSRGGSYTF. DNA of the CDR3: TGTGCCAGCAGCTCCCGTGGGGGATCCTACACCTTC.

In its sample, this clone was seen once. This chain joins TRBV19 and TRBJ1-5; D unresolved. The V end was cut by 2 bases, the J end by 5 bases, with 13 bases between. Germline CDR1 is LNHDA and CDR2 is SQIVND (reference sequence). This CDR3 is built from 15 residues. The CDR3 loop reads CASSISQRRDQPQHF. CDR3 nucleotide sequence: TGTGCCAGTAGTATATCCCAACGGAGGGATCAGCCCCAGCATTTT.

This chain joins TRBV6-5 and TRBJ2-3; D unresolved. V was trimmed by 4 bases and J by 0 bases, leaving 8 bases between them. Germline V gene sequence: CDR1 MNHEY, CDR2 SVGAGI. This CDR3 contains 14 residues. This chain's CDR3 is CASSSRLSTDTQYF. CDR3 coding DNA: TGTGCCAGCAGTTCCCGCCTTAGCACAGATACGCAGTATTTT.

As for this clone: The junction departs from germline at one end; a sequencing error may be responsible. CDR3 in amino acids: CASSLLTGALNF. The CDR3 nucleotides read TGTGCCAGCAGTCTTCTGACAGGGGCTCTCAACTTC. The V call is TRBV28, the J call TRBJ2-7; 8 bases match TRBD1. CDR3 size: 12 residues. CDR1 and CDR2 from the germline V gene are MDHEN and SYDVKM.